The rows below give T cell receptor beta chains drawn from one sample of a study of molecular identifiers for immune sequencing clone quantification. A single record per CDR3 protein comes from TCRdb applying MiXCR to the PCR reads. The sample has about 640,000 distinct CDR3 sequences, around 20% seen once. Sequencing was performed on naive CD8+ T cells from blood, with Jurkat cell RNA spiked in. The receptor source for this set is a human donor in good health. Some libraries in this study had Jurkat cell RNA spiked in. The CDR3 runs from the conserved cysteine through the conserved F or W. The order of the fields is clone size, D gene, J gene, V gene, CDR3 DNA, CDR3 protein. D genes are given only for firm matches. Clone size, where shown, is once, few, many, or a class for clones that have expanded.

size: many; D: -; J: TRBJ2-6; V: TRBV24-1; DNA: TGTGCCACCAGCCACTCTGGGGCCAACGTCCTGACTTTC; CDR3: CATSHSGANVLTF
size: many; D: TRBD2; J: TRBJ2-5; V: TRBV18; DNA: TGTGCCAGCTCACCATCAGAAGCGGGAGGGCCCCGGTACCAAGAGACCCAGTACTTC; CDR3: CASSPSEAGGPRYQETQYF
size: -; D: TRBD1; J: TRBJ2-5; V: TRBV4-3; DNA: TGCGCCAGCAGCCCCTACGACAGGGGGGCAGAGACCCAGTACTTC; CDR3: CASSPYDRGAETQYF
size: few; D: -; J: TRBJ2-7; V: TRBV27; DNA: TGTGCCAGCAGTTTAATGGACGGAGCCTACGAGCAGTACTTC; CDR3: CASSLMDGAYEQYF
size: few; D: TRBD2; J: TRBJ2-5; V: TRBV11-2; DNA: TGTGCCAGCAGCTTATTTCTAGCGGCCCAAGAGACCCAGTACTTC; CDR3: CASSLFLAAQETQYF
size: few; D: -; J: TRBJ2-7; V: TRBV27; DNA: TGTGCCAGCAGTTTATCCGCCGGGGCCGCCTACGAGCAGTACTTC; CDR3: CASSLSAGAAYEQYF
size: many; D: TRBD1; J: TRBJ2-2; V: TRBV6-5; DNA: TGTGCCAGCACCTACGGACAGGGGCACACCGGGGAGCTGTTTTTT; CDR3: CASTYGQGHTGELFF
size: many; D: TRBD1; J: TRBJ1-2; V: TRBV19; DNA: TGTGCCAGTAGAACAGGGGGTGATGGCTACACCTTC; CDR3: CASRTGGDGYTF
size: many; D: TRBD1; J: TRBJ1-5; V: TRBV5-6; DNA: TGTGCCAGCAGCTTGTACCGACAGGGGCCCAATCAGCCCCAGCATTTT; CDR3: CASSLYRQGPNQPQHF
size: -; D: TRBD2; J: TRBJ2-7; V: TRBV6-2/TRBV6-3; DNA: TGTGCCAGCAGTTACTCGATTTACGAGCGGGGGGATATATACGAGCAGTACTTC; CDR3: CASSYSIYERGDIYEQYF
size: -; D: TRBD2; J: TRBJ2-2; V: TRBV5-1; DNA: TGCGCCAGCAGCTCCCCGGCTAGCGGGGGCCCCAACACCGGGGAGCTGTTTTTT; CDR3: CASSSPASGGPNTGELFF
size: many; D: -; J: TRBJ2-3; V: TRBV7-2; DNA: TGTGCCAGCAGCTCCCGGGACGAAAGCACAGATACGCAGTATTTT; CDR3: CASSSRDESTDTQYF
size: -; D: -; J: TRBJ2-3; V: TRBV15; DNA: TGTGCCACCAGCACAGAATGGGATACGCAGTATTTT; CDR3: CATSTEWDTQYF
size: -; D: -; J: TRBJ2-3; V: TRBV20-1; DNA: TGCAGTGCCAGCACAGGCTCTAGGACGCAGTATTTT; CDR3: CSASTGSRTQYF
size: few; D: TRBD1; J: TRBJ1-1; V: TRBV9; DNA: TGTGCCAGCAGCGCCCCGGGACAGGGATTCACTGAAGCTTTCTTT; CDR3: CASSAPGQGFTEAFF
size: -; D: -; J: TRBJ1-2; V: TRBV30; DNA: TGTGCCTGGAGCGCAACCTTCGAAGGCTACACCTTC; CDR3: CAWSATFEGYTF
size: -; D: TRBD2; J: TRBJ2-5; V: TRBV5-1; DNA: TGCGCCAGCAGCTGGGATACCGGGACTAGCGGGAGCCTCGCTGAGACCCAGTACTTC; CDR3: CASSWDTGTSGSLAETQYF
size: -; D: -; J: TRBJ1-2; V: TRBV7-9; DNA: TGTGCCAGCTGCTTAGCAGGAACCAATGGCTACACCTTC; CDR3: CASCLAGTNGYTF
size: many; D: TRBD1; J: TRBJ2-3; V: TRBV30; DNA: TGTGCCTGGAGTGAGGGACAGTTCACAGATACGCAGTATTTT; CDR3: CAWSEGQFTDTQYF
size: many; D: -; J: TRBJ2-2; V: TRBV15; DNA: TGTGCCACCAGCAGTGTCCCCGGTGGGGAGCTGTTTTTT; CDR3: CATSSVPGGELFF
size: many; D: -; J: TRBJ2-7; V: TRBV21-1; DNA: TGTGCCAGCAGCAAAGCAGACGAATCCCGAAGGTCCTACGAGCAGTACTTC; CDR3: CASSKADESRRSYEQYF
size: many; D: -; J: TRBJ1-1; V: TRBV7-9; DNA: TGTGCCAGCAGCTTAGGTAATACGGGAAAGAACACTGAAGCTTTCTTT; CDR3: CASSLGNTGKNTEAFF
size: many; D: TRBD2; J: TRBJ2-3; V: TRBV14; DNA: TGTGCCAGCAGCCGTCGACTAGCAACCACAGATACGCAGTATTTT; CDR3: CASSRRLATTDTQYF
size: few; D: -; J: TRBJ2-4; V: TRBV20-1; DNA: TGCAGTGCTAGTGGAGGTGGCAAAAACATTCAGTACTTC; CDR3: CSASGGGKNIQYF
size: many; D: -; J: TRBJ2-7; V: TRBV6-6; DNA: TGTGCCAGCAGTTCTGAGATCAGCTCCTACGAGCAGTACTTC; CDR3: CASSSEISSYEQYF
size: many; D: -; J: TRBJ1-1; V: TRBV9; DNA: TGTGCCAGCAGCGTTGGACATCTCAACCCCCAAAACACTGAAGCTTTCTTT; CDR3: CASSVGHLNPQNTEAFF
size: few; D: -; J: TRBJ2-3; V: TRBV13; DNA: TGTGCCAGCAGCTTAGGAGTACTACTAGCAGATACGCAGTATTTT; CDR3: CASSLGVLLADTQYF
size: many; D: -; J: TRBJ2-2; V: TRBV7-9; DNA: TGTGCCAGCAGCCACGACAGAACGAACACCGGGGAGCTGTTTTTT; CDR3: CASSHDRTNTGELFF
size: many; D: -; J: TRBJ2-1; V: TRBV19; DNA: TGTGCCAGTAGTATAACTAAAAACTCCTACAATGAGCAGTTCTTC; CDR3: CASSITKNSYNEQFF
size: few; D: TRBD2; J: TRBJ2-2; V: TRBV3-1; DNA: TGTGCCAGCAGCCAGAGACTAGCGGGAGCTCGCGTCACCGGGGAGCTGTTTTTT; CDR3: CASSQRLAGARVTGELFF
size: -; D: -; J: TRBJ1-2; V: TRBV20-1; DNA: TGCAGTGCTGTACAGGGAGTCAACTATGGCTACACCTTC; CDR3: CSAVQGVNYGYTF
size: many; D: TRBD2; J: TRBJ2-5; V: TRBV12-3/TRBV12-4; DNA: TGTGCCAGCAGCCAAGGGACTAGCGGTGCTCAAGAGACCCAGTACTTC; CDR3: CASSQGTSGAQETQYF
size: many; D: TRBD2; J: TRBJ2-5; V: TRBV29-1; DNA: TGCAGCGTTGACGGCGGGAGCTCGGAGACCCAGTACTTC; CDR3: CSVDGGSSETQYF
size: many; D: -; J: TRBJ1-2; V: TRBV29-1; DNA: TGCAGCGTTGGGCGACAGGACCCGTATGGCTACACCTTC; CDR3: CSVGRQDPYGYTF
size: many; D: -; J: TRBJ1-1; V: TRBV5-1; DNA: TGCGCCAGCAGCTTGGGGCGGCTGGTAGCTGAAGCTTTCTTT; CDR3: CASSLGRLVAEAFF
size: -; D: TRBD2; J: TRBJ2-3; V: TRBV19; DNA: TGTGCCAGTAGTGTGGGACTAACCCCGGTGGATACGCAGTATTTT; CDR3: CASSVGLTPVDTQYF
size: many; D: -; J: TRBJ2-7; V: TRBV12-3/TRBV12-4; DNA: TGTGCCAGCAGTTTAGGGGCAGGGACCCCCTACGAGCAGTACTTC; CDR3: CASSLGAGTPYEQYF
size: many; D: TRBD2; J: TRBJ2-7; V: TRBV12-3/TRBV12-4; DNA: TGTGCCAGCAGTAAGCTAGCGGGGTCGTCCTACGAGCAGTACTTC; CDR3: CASSKLAGSSYEQYF
size: many; D: -; J: TRBJ2-3; V: TRBV13; DNA: TGTGCCAGCAGCCTAATACAGGGAGTAGTCACAGATACGCAGTATTTT; CDR3: CASSLIQGVVTDTQYF
size: few; D: TRBD1; J: TRBJ2-5; V: TRBV6-2/TRBV6-3; DNA: TGTGCCAGCAGCCCCTGGACAGGGCCCACACTTAAAGAGACCCAGTACTTC; CDR3: CASSPWTGPTLKETQYF
size: many; D: -; J: TRBJ1-5; V: TRBV4-1; DNA: TGCGCCAGCAGCCACCTTAGCAATCAGCCCCAGCATTTT; CDR3: CASSHLSNQPQHF
size: many; D: TRBD2; J: TRBJ2-3; V: TRBV4-3; DNA: TGCGCCAGCAGCCAAGATCGGTCTAGCGGGGGTAGCACAGATACGCAGTATTTT; CDR3: CASSQDRSSGGSTDTQYF
size: -; D: TRBD2; J: TRBJ2-1; V: TRBV4-3; DNA: TGCGCCAGCAGCCAAGATCAAGGGAGGGGCTACAATGAGCAGTTCTTC; CDR3: CASSQDQGRGYNEQFF
size: many; D: -; J: TRBJ1-4; V: TRBV11-2; DNA: TGTGCCAGCAGCCAGGTCCCGGGGTCTCAGCCCGGGAAACTGTTTTTT; CDR3: CASSQVPGSQPGKLFF
size: many; D: -; J: TRBJ2-3; V: TRBV5-6; DNA: TGTGCCAGCAGCCGAAGTGGAGGACCGCTATTCACAGATACGCAGTATTTT; CDR3: CASSRSGGPLFTDTQYF
size: -; D: TRBD2; J: TRBJ2-1; V: TRBV29-1; DNA: TGCAGCGTTGACCGCACCGGGACTAGCGGATACTATGAGCAGTTCTTC; CDR3: CSVDRTGTSGYYEQFF
size: many; D: -; J: TRBJ1-2; V: TRBV20-1; DNA: TGCAGTGCTAGAGACCTAGGTTCCTTGGGGCCGCTCCAAAACTATGGCTACACCTTC; CDR3: CSARDLGSLGPLQNYGYTF
size: few; D: -; J: TRBJ2-7; V: TRBV30; DNA: TGTGCCTGGAGTGTACACTACAGCTCCTACGAGCAGTACTTC; CDR3: CAWSVHYSSYEQYF
size: few; D: TRBD1; J: TRBJ2-7; V: TRBV10-3; DNA: TGTGCCATCACAGGGACAGGGTGGAACGAGCAGTACTTC; CDR3: CAITGTGWNEQYF
size: -; D: -; J: TRBJ2-2; V: TRBV7-9; DNA: TGTGCCAGCAGCTTAGACGTCAATGCCGGGGAGCTGTTTTTT; CDR3: CASSLDVNAGELFF
size: -; D: -; J: TRBJ2-7; V: TRBV7-9; DNA: TGTGCCAGCAGCTTACCCGCGTTGAGCGAGCAGTACTTC; CDR3: CASSLPALSEQYF
size: many; D: TRBD1; J: TRBJ2-5; V: TRBV6-5; DNA: TGTGCCAGCAGAACAGGGGGCATCGAGACCCAGTACTTC; CDR3: CASRTGGIETQYF
size: few; D: TRBD2; J: TRBJ2-3; V: TRBV27; DNA: TGTGCCAGCAGTCCCGGGACTACCACCTACACAGATACGCAGTATTTT; CDR3: CASSPGTTTYTDTQYF
size: -; D: TRBD1; J: TRBJ1-2; V: TRBV2; DNA: TGTGCCAGCACCAAACAGGGGACCTGGGATGGCTACACCTTC; CDR3: CASTKQGTWDGYTF
size: many; D: -; J: TRBJ2-7; V: TRBV7-9; DNA: TGTGCCAGCAGCTTAGTACGGCACCAGCTGGGTGACGAGCAGTACTTC; CDR3: CASSLVRHQLGDEQYF
size: few; D: -; J: TRBJ2-1; V: TRBV28; DNA: TGTGCCAGCAGCCGGGGTGAAAACAATGAGCAGTTCTTC; CDR3: CASSRGENNEQFF
size: -; D: TRBD1; J: TRBJ2-6; V: TRBV12-3/TRBV12-4; DNA: TGTGCCAGCAGTTCCCCCGCGTCCTTGGGACAGGGGTATGGGGCCAACGTCCTGACTTTC; CDR3: CASSSPASLGQGYGANVLTF
size: many; D: -; J: TRBJ1-1; V: TRBV19; DNA: TGTGCCAGTACATATAACACTGAAGCTTTCTTT; CDR3: CASTYNTEAFF
size: few; D: TRBD2; J: TRBJ2-1; V: TRBV5-3; DNA: TGTGCCAGCAGCTTGGCCGGGACTACCCTCTACAATGAGCAGTTCTTC; CDR3: CASSLAGTTLYNEQFF
size: many; D: -; J: TRBJ2-7; V: TRBV5-6; DNA: TGTGCCAGCAGCTTGGGCAGTACCGAGCAGTACTTC; CDR3: CASSLGSTEQYF